The 2 T cell receptor beta chains listed next were all sequenced from one sample in a study of OX40 agonist ivuxolimab in advanced cancers. Data came from immunoSEQ multiplex PCR; TCRdb stores just in-frame clones and leaves some out. This sample has 75,000 to 100,000 clones; about 90% occur once, and the top ten carry roughly 5.5%. This material consisted of CD4+ or CD8+ T cells sorted from blood, taken in a trial of the OX40 agonist ivuxolimab. The receptor source for this set is an adult with an advanced solid tumor such as melanoma, head and neck, liver or kidney cancer.

This chain links TRBV7-8 with TRBJ2-4, with 14 nucleotides matching TRBD2. The CDR3 sequence is 18 residues long. Trimming at V came to 5 bases and at J to 5 bases, leaving 11 bases not matched to a gene. The germline CDR1 and CDR2 sequences are SGHVS and FQNEAQ. CDR3 nucleotides: TGTGCCAGCAGCCCCCGACTAGCGGGAGGGCCAGGGCAAAACATTCAGTACTTC. It encodes CASSPRLAGGPGQNIQYF.

The V call is TRBV7-3, the J call TRBJ2-3; D possibly corresponds to TRBD2 (5 bases). Per the germline V gene, CDR1 is SGHTA and CDR2 is FQGTGA. V lost 2 bases to trimming and J lost 6 bases, with 15 bases between them. The CDR3 runs to 15 residues. Written as DNA, the CDR3 is TGTGCCAGCAGCTTAGGCCCGGGGAAGCTCGATACGCAGTATTTT. Translation: CASSLGPGKLDTQYF. The variable domain in full, with the rest retrieved from reference TRBV7-3 and TRBJ2-3, is GAGVSQTPSNKVTEKGKYVELRCDPISGHTALYWYRQSLGQGPEFLIYFQGTGAADDSGLPNDRFFAVRPEGSVSTLKIQRTERGDSAVYLCASSLGPGKLDTQYFGPGTRLTVL.